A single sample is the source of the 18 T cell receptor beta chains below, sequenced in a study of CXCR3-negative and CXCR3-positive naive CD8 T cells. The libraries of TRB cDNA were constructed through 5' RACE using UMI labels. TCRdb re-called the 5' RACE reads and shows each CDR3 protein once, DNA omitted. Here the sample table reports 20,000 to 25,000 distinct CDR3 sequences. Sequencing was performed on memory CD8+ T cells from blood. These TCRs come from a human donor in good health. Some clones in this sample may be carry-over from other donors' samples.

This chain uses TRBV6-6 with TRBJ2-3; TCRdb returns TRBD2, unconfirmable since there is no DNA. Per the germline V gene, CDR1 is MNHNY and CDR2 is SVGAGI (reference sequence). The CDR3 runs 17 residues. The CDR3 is CASSYLPLASGSDTQYF.

This chain's CDR3 is CASSIAEDEQFF. This chain joins TRBV19 and TRBJ2-1; TCRdb designates TRBD2, a call that cannot be tested without DNA. The germline CDR1 and CDR2 sequences are LNHDA and SQIVND (reference sequence). The CDR3 length is 12 residues.

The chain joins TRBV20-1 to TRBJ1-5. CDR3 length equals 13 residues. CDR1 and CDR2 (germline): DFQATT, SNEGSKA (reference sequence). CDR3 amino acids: CSARHSGYQPQHF.

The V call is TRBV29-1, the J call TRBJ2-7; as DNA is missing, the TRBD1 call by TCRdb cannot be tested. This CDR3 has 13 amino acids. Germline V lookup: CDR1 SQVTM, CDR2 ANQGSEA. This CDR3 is CSVVGGGTYEQYF.

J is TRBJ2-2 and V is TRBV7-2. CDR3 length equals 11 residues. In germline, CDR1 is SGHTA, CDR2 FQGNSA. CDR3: CASSVGGELFF. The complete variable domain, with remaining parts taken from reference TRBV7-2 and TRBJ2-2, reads GAGVSQSPSNKVTEKGKDVELRCDPISGHTALYWYRQSLGQGLEFLIYFQGNSAPDKSGLPSDRFSAERTGGSVSTLTIQRTQQEDSAVYLCASSVGGELFFGEGSRLTVL.

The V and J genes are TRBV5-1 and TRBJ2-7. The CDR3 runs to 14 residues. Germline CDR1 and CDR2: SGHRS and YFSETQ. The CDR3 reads CASSLGPLTYEQYF. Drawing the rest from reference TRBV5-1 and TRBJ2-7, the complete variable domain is KAGVTQTPRYLIKTRGQQVTLSCSPISGHRSVSWYQQTPGQGLQFLFEYFSETQRNKGNFPGRFSGRQFSNSRSEMNVSTLELGDSALYLCASSLGPLTYEQYFGPGTRLTVT.

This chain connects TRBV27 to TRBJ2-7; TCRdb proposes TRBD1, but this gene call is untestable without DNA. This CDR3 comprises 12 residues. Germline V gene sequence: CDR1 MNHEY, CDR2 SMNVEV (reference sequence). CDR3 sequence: CASSSNRYEQYF.

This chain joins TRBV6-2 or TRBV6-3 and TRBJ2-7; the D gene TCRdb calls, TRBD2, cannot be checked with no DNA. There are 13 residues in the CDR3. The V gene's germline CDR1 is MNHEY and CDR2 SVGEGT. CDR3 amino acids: CASRLADSYEQYF.

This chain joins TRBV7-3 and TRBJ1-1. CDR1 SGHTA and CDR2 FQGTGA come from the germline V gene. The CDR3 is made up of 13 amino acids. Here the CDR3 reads CASSLGYGTEAFF.

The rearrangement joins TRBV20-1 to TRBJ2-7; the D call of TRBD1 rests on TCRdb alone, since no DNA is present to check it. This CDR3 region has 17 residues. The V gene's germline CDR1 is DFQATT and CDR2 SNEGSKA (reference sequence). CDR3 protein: CSALDRVKSPYSYEQYF.

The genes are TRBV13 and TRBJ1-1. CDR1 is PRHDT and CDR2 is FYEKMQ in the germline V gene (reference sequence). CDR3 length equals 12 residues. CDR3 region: CASSLEDTEAFF.

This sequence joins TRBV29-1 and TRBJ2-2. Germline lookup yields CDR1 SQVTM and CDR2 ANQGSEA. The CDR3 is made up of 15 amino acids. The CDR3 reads CSVDFGRSNTGELFF.

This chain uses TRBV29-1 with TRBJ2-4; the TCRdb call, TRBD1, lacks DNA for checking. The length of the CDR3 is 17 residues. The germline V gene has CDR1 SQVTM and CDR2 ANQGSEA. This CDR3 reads CSVELGPGQGTGRIQYF.

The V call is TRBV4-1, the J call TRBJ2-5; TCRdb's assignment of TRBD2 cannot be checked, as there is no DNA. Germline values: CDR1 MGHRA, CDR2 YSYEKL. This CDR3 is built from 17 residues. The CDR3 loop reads CASSQGLAGGEQETQYF.

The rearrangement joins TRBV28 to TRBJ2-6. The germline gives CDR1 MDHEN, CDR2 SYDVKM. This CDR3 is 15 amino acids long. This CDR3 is CACSLTNSGANVLTF.

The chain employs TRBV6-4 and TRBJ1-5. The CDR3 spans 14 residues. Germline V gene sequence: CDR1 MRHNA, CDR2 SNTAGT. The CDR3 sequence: CASSYRYSNQPQHF.

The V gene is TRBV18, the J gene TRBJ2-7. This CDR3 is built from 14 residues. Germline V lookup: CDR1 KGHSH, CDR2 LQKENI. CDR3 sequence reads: CASSPRDTTYEQYF.

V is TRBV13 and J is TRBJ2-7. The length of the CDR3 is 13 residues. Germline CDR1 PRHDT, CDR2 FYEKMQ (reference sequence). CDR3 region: CASSTRASYEQYF.